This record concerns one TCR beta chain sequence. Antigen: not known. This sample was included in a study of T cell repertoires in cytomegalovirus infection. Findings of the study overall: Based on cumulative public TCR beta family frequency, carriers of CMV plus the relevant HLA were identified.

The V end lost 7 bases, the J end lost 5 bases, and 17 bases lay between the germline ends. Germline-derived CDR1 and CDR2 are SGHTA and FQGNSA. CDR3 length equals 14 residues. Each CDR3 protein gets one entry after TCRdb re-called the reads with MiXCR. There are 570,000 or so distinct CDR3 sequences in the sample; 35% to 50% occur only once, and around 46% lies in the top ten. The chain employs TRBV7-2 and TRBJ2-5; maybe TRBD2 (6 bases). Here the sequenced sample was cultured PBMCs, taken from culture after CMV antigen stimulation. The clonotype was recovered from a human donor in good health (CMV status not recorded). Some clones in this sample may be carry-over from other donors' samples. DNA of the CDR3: TGTGCCAGCACCTTTAGCGGATTCGCGGAGACCCAGTACTTC. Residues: CASTFSGFAETQYF.